The 17 T cell receptor beta chains listed next were all sequenced from one sample in a study of blood T cell repertoires in COVID-19. Assay: immunoSEQ multiplex PCR; the TCRdb copy retains only in-frame clones and omits some. In the table there are approximately 350,000 clones, more than 70% of which are singletons. The sample taken for sequencing was peripheral blood. The origin of the receptors is a young woman with COVID-19, enrolled during active disease.

The chain is built from TRBV7-2 and TRBJ2-7; 10 bases map to TRBD1. With 2 bases clipped from V and 2 bases from J, the junction kept 3 bases outside the gene matches. CDR3 length: 15 residues. CDR1 and CDR2 from the germline V gene are SGHTA and FQGNSA. CDR3 nucleotide sequence: TGTGCCAGCAGCTTAACCGGGACAGGGGCCTACGAGCAGTACTTC. Translated, it gives CASSLTGTGAYEQYF.

The chain has TRBV7-2 and TRBJ2-3, with D perhaps TRBD1 (6 bases). The length of the CDR3 is 15 residues. The germline V gene encodes CDR1 SGHTA and CDR2 FQGNSA. Trimming pared 6 bases from V and 3 bases from J, leaving 16 bases between. CDR3 sequence reads: CASSRTPDRTDTQYF. CDR3 nucleotides: TGTGCCAGCAGTAGAACCCCGGACAGAACAGATACGCAGTATTTT.

This chain's CDR3 is CASSFTGQPISGNTIYF. The CDR3 DNA is TGCGCCAGCAGCTTTACAGGACAGCCTATCTCTGGAAACACCATATATTTT. V is TRBV5-1 and J is TRBJ1-3; TRBD1 is a possible D gene (6 bases). The CDR3 has 17 residues. V shed 2 bases and J shed 0 bases, with 15 bases lying between them. Germline CDR1 and CDR2: SGHRS and YFSETQ.

For this clone: The sample carries other DNA sequences with the same CDR3. The CDR3 bases are TGTGCCAGCAGTCCAGGAACCGGGGAGCTGTTTTTT. It yields the protein CASSPGTGELFF. The chain couples TRBV6-5 to TRBJ2-2; D uncertain. V was cut by 5 bases and J by 5 bases, with 6 bases left in between. Looked up from germline, CDR1 is MNHEY and CDR2 is SVGAGI. This CDR3 spans 12 amino acids.

V usage is TRBV3-1 (or the pseudogene TRBV3-2) and J usage is TRBJ2-2; maybe TRBD1 (6 bases). The CDR3 loop spans 16 amino acids. Germline CDR1 is LGHDT and CDR2 is YNNKEL (reference sequence). With 4 bases removed from V and 6 bases from J, the gap between germline ends came to 18 bases. CDR3: CASSPAGGQPPGELFF. The CDR3 DNA reads TGTGCCAGCAGCCCGGCTGGGGGCCAGCCCCCCGGGGAGCTGTTTTTT.

The chain recombines TRBV7-9 with TRBJ2-1, with 7 bases aligning to TRBD2. The CDR3 loop spans 15 amino acids. Germline V gene data show CDR1 as SEHNR and CDR2 as FQNEAQ (reference sequence). After removal of 8 bases from V and 6 bases from J, the junction contained 13 bases not matched to a gene. The CDR3 region has the DNA TGTGCCAGCTCTCTCGGCGCGGGAGACGTCAATGAGCAGTTCTTC. Protein product: CASSLGAGDVNEQFF.

This clone is a singleton in its sample. This chain connects TRBV27 to TRBJ1-4; a possible D gene is TRBD1 (5 bases). This CDR3 spans 15 amino acids. Germline V gene data show CDR1 as MNHEY and CDR2 as SMNVEV (reference sequence). The V end lost 5 bases, the J end lost 3 bases, and 13 bases lay between the germline ends. CDR3 coding DNA: TGTGCCAGCAGTCGTGGGGGGGTGGCTAATGAAAAACTGTTTTTT. This codes for CASSRGGVANEKLFF. Looking up the rest from reference TRBV27 and TRBJ1-4 gives the full variable domain: EAQVTQNPRYLITVTGKKLTVTCSQNMNHEYMSWYRQDPGLGLRQIYYSMNVEVTDKGDVPEGYKVSRKEKRNFPLILESPSPNQTSLYFCASSRGGVANEKLFFGSGTQLSVL.

This clone has more than one count but fewer than ten. The chain recombines TRBV30 with TRBJ2-7; 15 positions match TRBD2. CDR3 size: 16 residues. V was clipped by 2 bases and J by 4 bases; unmatched bases: 6. Germline CDR1 is GTSNPN and CDR2 is SVGIG (reference sequence). CDR3 in amino acids: CAWSPGTSGRSYEQYV. The CDR3 DNA is TGTGCCTGGAGTCCCGGGACTAGCGGGAGGTCGTACGAGCAGTACGTC.

The chain uses TRBV29-1 and TRBJ1-5, with 8 bases identical to TRBD1. This CDR3 region has 12 residues. CDR1 is SQVTM and CDR2 is ANQGSEA in the germline V gene. The junction had 3 bases not matched to a gene; V was cut back by 6 bases and J by 5 bases. CDR3 nucleotides: TGCAGCGTCTTGGACAGGGATCAGCCCCAGCATTTT. Translation gives CSVLDRDQPQHF.

CDR3 region: CASSFASGSWELFF. In nucleotides, the CDR3 is TGTGCCAGCAGCTTTGCTAGCGGGAGTTGGGAGCTGTTTTTT. The genes are TRBV13 and TRBJ2-2, with 10 bases aligning to TRBD2. The CDR3 is made up of 14 amino acids. Trimming took 3 bases from V and 9 from J; bases not matched to a gene: 4. Germline loops: CDR1 PRHDT, CDR2 FYEKMQ (reference sequence).

The V and J genes are TRBV19 and TRBJ1-4, with unresolved D. V was cut by 10 bases and J by 7 bases, with 7 bases left in between. The CDR3 is 10 residues long. Germline V CDR1 and CDR2: LNHDA, SQIVND (reference sequence). As DNA, the CDR3 is TGTGCCACCGAGGGTGAAAAACTGTTTTTT. It encodes CATEGEKLFF.

The genes are TRBV9 and TRBJ1-1; D perhaps matches TRBD1 (6 bases). Trimming removed 1 base at V and 5 bases at J, with 12 bases between. Germline V gives CDR1 SGDLS, CDR2 YYNGEE. This CDR3 spans 14 amino acids. CDR3 nucleotides: TGTGCCAGCAGCGTATCGGGGGGCACGACTGAAGCTTTCTTT. Translation gives CASSVSGGTTEAFF.

The chain has TRBV5-8 and TRBJ1-2, with D perhaps matching TRBD1 (6 bases). Trimming took 3 bases from V and 5 from J, leaving 11 bases between them. Germline V gene sequence: CDR1 SGHTS, CDR2 YDEGEE. CDR3 size: 13 residues. The CDR3 DNA reads TGTGCCAGCAGCTCCAAACAGGGATATGGCTACACCTTC. Amino acid sequence: CASSSKQGYGYTF.

This chain uses TRBV11-3 with TRBJ1-1; D not resolved. CDR3 size: 11 residues. V dropped 6 bases and J dropped 4 bases, with 6 bases sitting between them. Germline values: CDR1 SGHNT, CDR2 YENEEA. CDR3 region: CASRAGTEAFF. Written as DNA, the CDR3 is TGTGCCAGCAGAGCCGGCACTGAAGCTTTCTTT.

This chain connects TRBV28 to TRBJ2-2, with a possible D match to TRBD1 (5 bases). The V gene lost 6 bases and the J gene lost 5 bases, with 10 bases spanning the gap. The CDR3 sequence is 13 residues long. In germline, CDR1 is MDHEN, CDR2 SYDVKM. The CDR3 DNA is TGTGCCAGCAGCTGGGGCGGTACCGGGGAGCTGTTTTTT. It encodes CASSWGGTGELFF.

The chain joins TRBV7-2 to TRBJ2-3; 9 bases line up with TRBD2. Germline CDR1 SGHTA, CDR2 FQGNSA. With 2 bases clipped from V and 4 bases from J, the junction kept 10 bases outside the gene matches. The CDR3 sequence is 17 residues long. The CDR3 bases are TGTGCCAGCAGCTTAAACCCAGCGGGGGGCAATGCAGATACGCAGTATTTT. Residues: CASSLNPAGGNADTQYF.

This clone was seen once. This rearrangement joins TRBV27 to TRBJ1-1; the D is unclear. CDR1 MNHEY and CDR2 SMNVEV come from the germline V gene (reference sequence). The CDR3 spans 15 residues. V was cut by 2 bases and J by 1 base, with 11 bases left in between. In DNA form, the CDR3 reads TGTGCCAGCAGTTTAGGATACAGCCAGAACACTGAAGCTTTCTTT. Its translation is CASSLGYSQNTEAFF.